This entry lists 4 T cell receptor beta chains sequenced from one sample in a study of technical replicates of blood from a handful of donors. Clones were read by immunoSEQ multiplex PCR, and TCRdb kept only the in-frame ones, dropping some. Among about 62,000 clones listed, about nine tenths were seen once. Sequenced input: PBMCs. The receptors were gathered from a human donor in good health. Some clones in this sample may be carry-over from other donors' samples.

The CDR3 DNA follows: TGCGCCAGCAGCACTGCCACTAGCGGTGTTTTTTCAGATACGCAGTATTTT. This translates into CASSTATSGVFSDTQYF. The chain joins TRBV5-1 to TRBJ2-3; 8 nucleotides align to TRBD2. The CDR3 covers 17 residues. Germline lookup yields CDR1 SGHRS and CDR2 YFSETQ. J lost 4 bases, V lost 4 bases, and 14 bases had no gene match.

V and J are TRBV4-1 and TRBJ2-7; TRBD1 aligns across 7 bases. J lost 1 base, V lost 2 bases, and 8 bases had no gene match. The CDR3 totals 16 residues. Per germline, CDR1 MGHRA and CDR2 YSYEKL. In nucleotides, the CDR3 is TGCGCCAGCAGCCAACCCATGGCAGGGGGATCCTACGAGCAGTACTTC. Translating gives CASSQPMAGGSYEQYF.

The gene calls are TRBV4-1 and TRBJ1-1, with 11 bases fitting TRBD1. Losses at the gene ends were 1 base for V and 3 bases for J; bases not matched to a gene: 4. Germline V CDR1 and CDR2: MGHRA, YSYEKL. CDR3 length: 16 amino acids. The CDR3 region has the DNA TGCGCCAGCAGCCAAGGGACAGGGGGCAGTTACACTGAAGCTTTCTTT. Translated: CASSQGTGGSYTEAFF.

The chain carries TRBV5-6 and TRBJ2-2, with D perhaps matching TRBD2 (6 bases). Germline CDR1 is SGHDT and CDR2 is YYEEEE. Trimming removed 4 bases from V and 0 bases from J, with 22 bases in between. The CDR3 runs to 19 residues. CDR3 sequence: CASSVSYRLAPTNTGELFF. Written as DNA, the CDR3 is TGTGCCAGCAGCGTGAGCTACCGGCTAGCGCCAACGAACACCGGGGAGCTGTTTTTT.